Shown below are 14 T cell receptor beta chains from a single sample sequenced in a study of untreated major depressive disorder (dated by TCRdb to about 2018). Library generation was performed with the immunoSEQ multiplex PCR assay. This immuneACCESS table, as held by TCRdb, lists in-frame sequences with V and J called but not all clones. Of the missing ones, under half trace to an unresolved V gene in checked studies; the others have no known cause. The sample yields tens of thousands of clones; about 93% were counted once. Roughly 0.31% of the sample is taken by the ten largest. The sequenced material came from CD4+ T cells from PBMCs. The origin of the receptors is a man aged 30 to 39 in good health.

The gene calls are TRBV2 and TRBJ1-2, with D possibly matching TRBD1 (6 bases). Trimming left V 6 bases short and J 8 bases short, with 19 bases between. Germline V lookup: CDR1 SNHLY, CDR2 FYNNEI. CDR3 length equals 14 residues. This CDR3 reads CASSGTSQSRGYTF. CDR3 in DNA: TGTGCCAGCAGCGGGACATCTCAGTCTCGCGGCTACACCTTC.

CDR3 in amino acids: CASSLDGGDTQYF. The CDR3 nucleotides are TGTGCCAGCAGCCTCGATGGGGGAGATACGCAGTATTTT. The chain uses TRBV9 and TRBJ2-3; D is tentatively TRBD1 or TRBD2 (5 bases each). The ends were cut back, 4 bases at V and 5 bases at J, with 11 bases in the middle. The CDR3 runs to 13 residues. The germline CDR1 and CDR2 sequences are SGDLS and YYNGEE.

V is TRBV20-1 and J is TRBJ1-2; D gene ambiguous. Germline CDR1 reads DFQATT; CDR2 reads SNEGSKA (reference sequence). V was clipped by 2 bases and J by 2 bases, with 3 bases between them. The CDR3 runs to 11 residues. CDR3 nucleotides: TGCAGTGCTAGACCGAACTATGGCTACACCTTC. Protein product: CSARPNYGYTF.

CDR3 region: CASSPRGGEAEAFF. The CDR3 DNA is TGTGCCAGCTCACCAAGAGGGGGTGAGGCTGAAGCTTTCTTT. This chain connects TRBV18 to TRBJ1-1; weak D call: TRBD1 (6 bases). Trimming cost V 2 bases and J 6 bases, with 13 bases left between them. CDR1 and CDR2 from the germline V gene are KGHSH and LQKENI. The CDR3 extends over 14 amino acids.

The chain has TRBV6-5 and TRBJ1-2; D possibly corresponds to TRBD1 (5 bases). The length of the CDR3 is 13 residues. V was shortened by 6 bases and J by 4 bases, with 12 bases between the two germline ends. Germline assignment: CDR1 MNHEY and CDR2 SVGAGI. In DNA form, the CDR3 reads TGTGCCAGCAGCCGGGGCAGGGCCTATGGCTACACCTTC. It translates to CASSRGRAYGYTF.

The chain carries TRBV4-2 and TRBJ1-2; tentatively, D is TRBD1 (5 bases). This CDR3 is 16 amino acids long. The V gene lost 2 bases and the J gene lost 5 bases, with 18 bases spanning the gap. Germline assignment: CDR1 LGHNA and CDR2 YNFKEQ. The CDR3 DNA reads TGTGCCAGCAGCCAACTGTCCCAGGGCCCACCTTATGGCTACACCTTC. Its protein is CASSQLSQGPPYGYTF.

The chain combines TRBV4-2 with TRBJ2-7, with unresolved D. CDR3 length: 15 amino acids. Trimming removed 4 bases from V and 3 bases from J, with 16 bases in between. CDR1 and CDR2 from the germline V gene are LGHNA and YNFKEQ. In nucleotides, the CDR3 is TGTGCCAGCAGCCCGACGCTCGACTCTGACTACGAGCAGTACTTC. This encodes CASSPTLDSDYEQYF.

The rearrangement uses TRBV25-1 and TRBJ2-3; D might be TRBD1 (7 bases). V was shortened by 6 bases and J by 0 bases, with 19 bases between the two germline ends. Germline V gene lookup returns CDR1 MGHDK and CDR2 SYGVNS. CDR3 length: 17 residues. This CDR3 reads CASSLIQGGFSTDTQYF. The CDR3 DNA is TGTGCCAGCAGCCTTATTCAGGGGGGCTTTAGCACAGATACGCAGTATTTT. The full variable domain, completed using reference TRBV25-1 and TRBJ2-3, is EADIYQTPRYLVIGTGKKITLECSQTMGHDKMYWYQQDPGMELHLIHYSYGVNSTEKGDLSSESTVSRIRTEHFPLTLESARPSHTSQYLCASSLIQGGFSTDTQYFGPGTRLTVL.

The gene calls are TRBV4-2 and TRBJ2-1, with TRBD2 identical over 13 bases. With V trimmed by 0 bases and J by 1 base, 12 bases remained unmatched. This CDR3 comprises 21 residues. Germline values: CDR1 LGHNA, CDR2 YNFKEQ. The CDR3 DNA reads as TGTGCCAGCAGCCAAGAGGGGGTCTGGACTAGCGGGAGTAGGTCCTACAATGAGCAGTTCTTC. It yields the protein CASSQEGVWTSGSRSYNEQFF.

The CDR3 protein is CASSPTGLSTDTQYF. The CDR3 DNA is TGTGCCAGCAGCCCGACAGGGCTTAGCACAGATACGCAGTATTTT. V gene TRBV7-9 combines with J gene TRBJ2-3; 7 nucleotides agree with TRBD1. Germline-derived CDR1 and CDR2 are SEHNR and FQNEAQ (reference sequence). This CDR3 comprises 15 residues. The V segment lost 5 bases and the J segment 0 bases; nucleotides outside the gene matches: 5.

The genes are TRBV30 and TRBJ1-3; D is unclear. CDR3 size: 12 residues. CDR1 is GTSNPN and CDR2 is SVGIG in the germline V gene (reference sequence). With 7 bases removed from V and 10 bases from J, the gap between germline ends came to 17 bases. The CDR3 is CASRPEGATIYF. The CDR3, as DNA: TGTGCCTCCCGCCCCGAGGGCGCGACCATATATTTT. Looking up the rest from reference TRBV30 and TRBJ1-3 gives the full variable domain: SQTIHQWPATLVQPVGSPLSLECTVEGTSNPNLYWYRQAAGRGLQLLFYSVGIGQISSEVPQNLSASRPQDRQFILSSKKLLLSDSGFYLCASRPEGATIYFGEGSWLTVV.

V usage is TRBV12-5 and J usage is TRBJ2-3; D is uncertain. With 3 bases removed from V and 12 bases from J, the gap between germline ends came to 13 bases. Germline CDR1 LGHNT, CDR2 FRNRAP. CDR3 length equals 12 residues. The CDR3 protein is CASGFPRSFQYF. For the CDR3, the DNA is TGTGCTAGTGGTTTCCCCCGTTCTTTCCAGTATTTT.

A single count supports this clone. The rearrangement uses TRBV30 and TRBJ1-5; no reliable D call. CDR1 GTSNPN and CDR2 SVGIG come from the germline V gene (reference sequence). With 4 bases removed from V and 2 bases from J, the gap between germline ends came to 15 bases. The CDR3 contains 15 residues. Written as DNA, the CDR3 is TGTGCCTGGAAAGAAAGGTATACAGGCAATCAGCCCCAGCATTTT. Its protein is CAWKERYTGNQPQHF.

The chain combines TRBV7-2 with TRBJ2-4, with a possible D match to TRBD2 (6 bases). Germline CDR1 is SGHTA and CDR2 is FQGNSA. The CDR3 covers 16 residues. Trimming removed 3 bases from V and 0 bases from J, with 12 bases in between. The CDR3 region is CASSLGGSLAKNIQYF. CDR3 bases: TGTGCCAGCAGCTTGGGGGGATCTCTAGCCAAAAACATTCAGTACTTC.